This TCR beta chain stems from a study of vaccination and CD4 T cells after COVID-19. Study in general: SARS-CoV-2 PCR on nasal swabs had been positive for the convalescent patients; several were mild and one was severe. Median time from COVID diagnosis to post-COVID sampling was roughly 100 days (35 to 161).

General study findings and limits: Convalescent patients displayed spike mono-reactivity in 304 of 307 vaccine-specific clones.

MiXCR, run by TCRdb on the PCR reads, gives a single entry per CDR3 protein. The sample includes about 29,000 distinct CDR3 sequences, approximately 48% seen only once; the top ten take 5.8%. The CDR3 is made up of 14 amino acids. The V gene lost 8 bases and the J gene lost 0 bases, with 12 bases spanning the gap. From germline, CDR1 is MNHNS and CDR2 SASEGT. A remark on this clonotype: What it binds is not known.

The time point is: late sampling 161 to 241 days after vaccination in a few convalescent patients. The TCR was taken from a human donor who had recovered from COVID-19. This chain joins TRBV6-1 and TRBJ2-3; a possible D gene is TRBD2 (6 bases). The sequences come from CD4+ T cells from blood, collected about 7 months after SARS-CoV-2 vaccination. Written as DNA, the CDR3 is TGTGCCAGCTCGGGGGTTCCGAGCACAGATACGCAGTATTTT. Protein sequence: CASSGVPSTDTQYF.